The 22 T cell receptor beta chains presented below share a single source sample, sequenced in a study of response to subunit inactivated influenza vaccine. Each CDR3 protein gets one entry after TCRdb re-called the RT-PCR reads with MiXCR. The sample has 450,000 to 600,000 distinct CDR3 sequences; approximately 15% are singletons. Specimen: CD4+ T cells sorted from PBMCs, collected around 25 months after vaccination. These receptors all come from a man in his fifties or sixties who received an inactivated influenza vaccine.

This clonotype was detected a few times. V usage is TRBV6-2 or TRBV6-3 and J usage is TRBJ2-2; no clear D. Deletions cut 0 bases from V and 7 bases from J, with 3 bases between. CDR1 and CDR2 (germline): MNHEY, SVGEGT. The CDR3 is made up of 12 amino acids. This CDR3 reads CASSYSNGELFF. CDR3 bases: TGTGCCAGCAGTTACTCGAACGGGGAGCTGTTTTTT.

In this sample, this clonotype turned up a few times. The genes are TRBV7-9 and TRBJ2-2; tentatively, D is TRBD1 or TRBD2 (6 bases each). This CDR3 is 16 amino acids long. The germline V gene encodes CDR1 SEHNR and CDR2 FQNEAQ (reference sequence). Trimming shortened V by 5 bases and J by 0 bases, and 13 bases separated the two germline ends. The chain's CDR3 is CASSTERGANTGELFF. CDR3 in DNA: TGTGCCAGCAGCACGGAGAGGGGGGCGAACACCGGGGAGCTGTTTTTT.

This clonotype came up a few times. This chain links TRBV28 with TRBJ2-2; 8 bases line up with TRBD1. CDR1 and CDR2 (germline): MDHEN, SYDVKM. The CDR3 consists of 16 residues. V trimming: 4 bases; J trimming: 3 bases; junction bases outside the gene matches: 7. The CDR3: CASSSPGTGDTGELFF. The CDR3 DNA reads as TGTGCCAGCAGTTCCCCCGGGACAGGTGACACCGGGGAGCTGTTTTTT.

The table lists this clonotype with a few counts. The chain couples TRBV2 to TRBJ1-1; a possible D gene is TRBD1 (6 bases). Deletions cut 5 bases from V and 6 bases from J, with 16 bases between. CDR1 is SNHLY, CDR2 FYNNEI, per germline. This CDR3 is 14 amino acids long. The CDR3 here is CASSYLSGVPEAFF. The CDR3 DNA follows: TGTGCCAGCAGTTACCTTTCAGGGGTCCCTGAAGCTTTCTTT.

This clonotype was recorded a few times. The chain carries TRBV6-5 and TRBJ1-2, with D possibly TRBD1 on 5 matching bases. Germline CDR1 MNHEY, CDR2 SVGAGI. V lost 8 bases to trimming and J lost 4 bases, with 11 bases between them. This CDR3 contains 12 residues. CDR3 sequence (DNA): TGTGCCAGCGCCGGGACGGTCTATGGCTACACCTTC. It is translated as CASAGTVYGYTF.

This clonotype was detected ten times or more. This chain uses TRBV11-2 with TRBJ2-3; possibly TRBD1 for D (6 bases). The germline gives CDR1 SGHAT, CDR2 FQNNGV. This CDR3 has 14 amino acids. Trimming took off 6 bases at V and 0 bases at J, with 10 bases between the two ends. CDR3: CASRFDRSTDTQYF. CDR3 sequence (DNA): TGTGCCAGCAGATTCGACAGGAGCACAGATACGCAGTATTTT.

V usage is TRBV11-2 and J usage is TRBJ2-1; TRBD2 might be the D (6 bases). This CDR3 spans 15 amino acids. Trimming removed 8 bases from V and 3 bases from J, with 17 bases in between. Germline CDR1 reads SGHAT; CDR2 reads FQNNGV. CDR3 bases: TGTGCCAGCGACACGAGCGGGCGATACTACAATGAGCAGTTCTTC. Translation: CASDTSGRYYNEQFF. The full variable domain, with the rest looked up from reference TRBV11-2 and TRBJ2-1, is EAGVAQSPRYKIIEKRQSVAFWCNPISGHATLYWYQQILGQGPKLLIQFQNNGVVDDSQLPKDRFSAERLKGVDSTLKIQPAKLEDSAVYLCASDTSGRYYNEQFFGPGTRLTVL.

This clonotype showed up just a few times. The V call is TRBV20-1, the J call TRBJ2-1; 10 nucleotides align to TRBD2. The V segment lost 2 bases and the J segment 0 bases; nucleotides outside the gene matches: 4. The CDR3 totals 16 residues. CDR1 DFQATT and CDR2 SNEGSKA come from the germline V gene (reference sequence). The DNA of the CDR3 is TGCAGTGCTAGAACCCTAGCGGGAGCCTCCTACAATGAGCAGTTCTTC. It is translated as CSARTLAGASYNEQFF.

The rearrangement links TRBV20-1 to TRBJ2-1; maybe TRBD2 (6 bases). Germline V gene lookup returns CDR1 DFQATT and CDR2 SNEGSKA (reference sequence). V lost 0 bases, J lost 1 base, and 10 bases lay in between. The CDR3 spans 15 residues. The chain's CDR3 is CSARDLSGSYNEQFF. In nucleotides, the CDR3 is TGCAGTGCTAGAGATTTAAGCGGGTCCTACAATGAGCAGTTCTTC.

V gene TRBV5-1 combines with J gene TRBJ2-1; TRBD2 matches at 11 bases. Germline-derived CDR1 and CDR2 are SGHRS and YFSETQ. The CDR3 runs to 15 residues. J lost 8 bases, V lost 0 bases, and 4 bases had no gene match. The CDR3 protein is CASSLATSGGHEQFF. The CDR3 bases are TGCGCCAGCAGCTTGGCAACTAGCGGGGGACATGAGCAGTTCTTC.

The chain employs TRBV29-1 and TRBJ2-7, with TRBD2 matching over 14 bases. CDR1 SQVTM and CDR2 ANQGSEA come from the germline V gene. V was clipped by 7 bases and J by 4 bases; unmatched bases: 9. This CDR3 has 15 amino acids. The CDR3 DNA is TGCAGCGCTAAGGGACTAGCGGGAGATCTATACGAGCAGTACTTC. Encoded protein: CSAKGLAGDLYEQYF.

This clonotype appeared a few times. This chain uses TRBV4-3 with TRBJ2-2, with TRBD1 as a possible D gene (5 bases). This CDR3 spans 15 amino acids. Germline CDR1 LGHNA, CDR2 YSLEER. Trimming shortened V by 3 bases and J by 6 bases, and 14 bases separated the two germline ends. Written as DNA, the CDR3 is TGCGCCAGCAGCCAGAGACACATAGGGGCCGGGGAGCTGTTTTTT. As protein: CASSQRHIGAGELFF.

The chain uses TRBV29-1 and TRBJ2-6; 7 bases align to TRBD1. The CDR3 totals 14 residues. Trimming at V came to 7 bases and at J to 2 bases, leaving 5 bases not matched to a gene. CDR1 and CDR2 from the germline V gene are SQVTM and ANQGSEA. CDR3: CSAADRAGANVLTF. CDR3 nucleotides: TGCAGCGCGGCAGACAGGGCTGGGGCCAACGTCCTGACTTTC.

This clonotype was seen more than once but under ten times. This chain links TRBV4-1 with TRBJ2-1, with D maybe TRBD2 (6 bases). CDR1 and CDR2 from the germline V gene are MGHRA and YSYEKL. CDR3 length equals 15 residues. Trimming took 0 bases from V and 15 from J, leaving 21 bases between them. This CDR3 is CASSQDLLLVRGLFF. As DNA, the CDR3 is TGCGCCAGCAGCCAAGATTTACTCTTAGTGCGGGGTCTGTTCTTC.

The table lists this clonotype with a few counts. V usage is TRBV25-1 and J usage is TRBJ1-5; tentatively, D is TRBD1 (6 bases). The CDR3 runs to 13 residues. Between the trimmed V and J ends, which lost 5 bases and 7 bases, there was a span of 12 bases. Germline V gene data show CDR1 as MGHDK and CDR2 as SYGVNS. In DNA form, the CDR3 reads TGTGCCAGCAGTCCGTCAGGGGTGCAGCCCCAGCATTTT. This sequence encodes CASSPSGVQPQHF. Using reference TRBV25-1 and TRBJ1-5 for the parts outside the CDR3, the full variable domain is EADIYQTPRYLVIGTGKKITLECSQTMGHDKMYWYQQDPGMELHLIHYSYGVNSTEKGDLSSESTVSRIRTEHFPLTLESARPSHTSQYLCASSPSGVQPQHFGDGTRLSIL.

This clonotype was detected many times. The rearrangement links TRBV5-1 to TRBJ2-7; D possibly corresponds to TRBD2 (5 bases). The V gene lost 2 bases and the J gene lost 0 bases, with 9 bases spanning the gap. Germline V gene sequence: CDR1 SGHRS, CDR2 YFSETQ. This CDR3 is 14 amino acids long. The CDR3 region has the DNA TGCGCCAGCAGCTTAGGCGGGTACTCCTACGAGCAGTACTTC. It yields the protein CASSLGGYSYEQYF.

CDR3 nucleotide sequence: TGTGCCAGCAGCCATGGTGGAGGCACCGGGGAGCTGTTTTTT. Amino acid sequence: CASSHGGGTGELFF. V gene TRBV3-1 combines with J gene TRBJ2-2, with D possibly being TRBD2 (5 bases). V was cut by 3 bases and J by 4 bases, with 9 bases left in between. The germline V gene has CDR1 LGHDT and CDR2 YNNKEL (reference sequence). CDR3 length equals 14 residues.

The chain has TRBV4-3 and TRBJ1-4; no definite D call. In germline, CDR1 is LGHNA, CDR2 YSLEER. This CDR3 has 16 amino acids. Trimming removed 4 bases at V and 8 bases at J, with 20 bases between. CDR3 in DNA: TGCGCCAGCAGCCGCCGCGGATGGGAGCGACGGGAAAAACTGTTTTTT. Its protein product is CASSRRGWERREKLFF.

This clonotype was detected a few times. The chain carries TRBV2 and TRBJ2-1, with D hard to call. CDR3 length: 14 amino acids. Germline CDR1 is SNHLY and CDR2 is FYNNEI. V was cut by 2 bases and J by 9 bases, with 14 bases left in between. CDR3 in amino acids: CASSESAGAGEQFF. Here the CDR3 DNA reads TGTGCCAGCAGTGAATCGGCAGGAGCAGGTGAGCAGTTCTTC.

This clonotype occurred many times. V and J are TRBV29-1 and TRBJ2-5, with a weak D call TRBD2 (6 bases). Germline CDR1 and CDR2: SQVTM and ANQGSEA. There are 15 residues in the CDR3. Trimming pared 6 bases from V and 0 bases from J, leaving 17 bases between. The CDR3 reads CSVGPGLSYQETQYF. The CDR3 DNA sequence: TGCAGCGTGGGGCCGGGACTTTCCTACCAAGAGACCCAGTACTTC.

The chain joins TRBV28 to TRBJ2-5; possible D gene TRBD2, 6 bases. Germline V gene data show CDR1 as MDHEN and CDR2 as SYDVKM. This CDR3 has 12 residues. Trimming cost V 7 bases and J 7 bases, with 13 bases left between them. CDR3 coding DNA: TGTGCCAGCACTCGGGAGTACGGGACCCAGTACTTC. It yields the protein CASTREYGTQYF.

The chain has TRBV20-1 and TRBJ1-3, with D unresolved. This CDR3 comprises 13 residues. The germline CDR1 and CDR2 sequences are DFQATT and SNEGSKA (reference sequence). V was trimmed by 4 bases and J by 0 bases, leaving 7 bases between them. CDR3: CSATVISGNTIYF. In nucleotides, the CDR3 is TGCAGTGCTACGGTGATCTCTGGAAACACCATATATTTT.